This TCR beta chain was captured by sequencing in a study of neoadjuvant anti-PD-1 for oral cavity cancer. About the study: Patients mostly received three to four biweekly nivolumab doses at 3 mg/kg before surgery. Non-progressing patients received a fourth nivolumab dose near day 43, then surgery on days 50-56.

The CDR3 contains 16 residues. V lost 7 bases and J lost 5, with 21 bases in between. From germline, CDR1 is LNHDA and CDR2 SQIVND (reference sequence). A word on this clone: What it binds is not known.

No culture or expansion preceded analysis of these blood cells. The study's findings and limits: TCR analyses covered only three patients per response group.

Only in-frame clones appear in the TCRdb table, and some are missing; sequencing was by immunoSEQ multiplex PCR. The sample includes around 14,000 clones, approximately 63% of them seen just once. The chain couples TRBV19 to TRBJ1-3, with D maybe TRBD1 (5 bases). The specimen comprised PBMCs, sampled before nivolumab (anti-PD-1) treatment. The sequence was collected from a person aged 35-79 years with oral cavity squamous cell carcinoma. CDR3: CASISDSAGKRNTIYF. As DNA, the CDR3 is TGTGCCAGTATCTCCGACAGTGCGGGGAAGAGAAACACCATATATTTT.